This T cell receptor (beta chain) was identified in a study of T cell changes during pregnancy in multiple sclerosis. The repertoire was sequenced with immunoSEQ multiplex PCR; TCRdb's copy has only in-frame clones and lacks some. Of around 59,000 clones in the sample, about nine tenths were seen once. There are 15 residues in the CDR3. V lost 5 bases and J lost 3, with 13 bases in between. The germline CDR1 and CDR2 sequences are MNHNS and SASEGT. The chain carries TRBV6-1 and TRBJ2-2; TRBD1 is a possible D gene (6 bases). This TCR was sampled from a female donor with multiple sclerosis, enrolled in a pregnancy study. This specimen was CD4+ T cells from peripheral blood mononuclear cells, taken in the first trimester of pregnancy. The CDR3 DNA is TGTGCCAGCAGTAAAACAGGGTATGACACCGGGGAGCTGTTTTTT. Amino acids: CASSKTGYDTGELFF.